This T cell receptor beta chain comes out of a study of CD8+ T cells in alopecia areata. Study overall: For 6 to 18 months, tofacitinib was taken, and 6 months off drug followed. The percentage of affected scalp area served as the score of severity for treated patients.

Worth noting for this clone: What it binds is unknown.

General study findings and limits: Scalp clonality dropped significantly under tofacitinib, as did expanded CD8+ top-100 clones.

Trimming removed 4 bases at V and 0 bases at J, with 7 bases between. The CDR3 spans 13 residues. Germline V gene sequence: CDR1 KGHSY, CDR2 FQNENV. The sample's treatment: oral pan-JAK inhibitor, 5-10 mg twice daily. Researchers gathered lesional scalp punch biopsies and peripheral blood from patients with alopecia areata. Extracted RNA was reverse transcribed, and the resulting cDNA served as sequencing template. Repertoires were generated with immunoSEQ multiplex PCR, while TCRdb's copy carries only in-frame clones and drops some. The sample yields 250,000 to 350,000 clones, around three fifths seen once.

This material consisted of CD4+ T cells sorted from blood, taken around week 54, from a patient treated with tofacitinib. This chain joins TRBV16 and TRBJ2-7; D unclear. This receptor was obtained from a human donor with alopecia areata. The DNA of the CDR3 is TGTGCCAGCAGCCCGGCTTTCTCCTACGAGCAGTACTTC. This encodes CASSPAFSYEQYF.